This paragraph reports one TCR beta chain. Its specificity is not known. The length of the CDR3 is 13 residues. The ends lost 5 bases at V and 2 bases at J; junction bases unmatched: 1. Per germline, CDR1 MDHEN and CDR2 SYDVKM. These data originate in a study of CD8 T cells in Susac syndrome. For the study at large: Among the Susac syndrome patients sequenced, 5 or 6 had active disease and roughly 8 were in remission. Study outcomes and limitations: Expansion of Susac CD8+ clones peaked in TEMRA cells and in active patients. Detection of Susac-specific public clones gave 15 to 20 in total CD8+ repertoires and roughly 5 in CD8+ TEMRA repertoires.

Random hexamers served to reverse transcribe roughly 0.45 to 1 ug RNA. Across 54 Vbeta and 13 Jbeta, TCR beta CDR3 was amplified with immunoSEQ multiplex PCR. TCRdb reprocessed the immunoSEQ multiplex PCR reads via MiXCR and lists one record per CDR3 protein. Counted here are 95,000 to 150,000 distinct CDR3 sequences, 90% to 95% occurring once; the ten biggest clones make up more than 0.2%. The sample taken for sequencing was CD8+ T cells from PBMCs. The receptor's source is a human donor with Susac syndrome. The rearrangement uses TRBV28 and TRBJ2-7; 9 bases map to TRBD1. Here the CDR3 reads CASSGQGTYEQYF. Written as DNA, the CDR3 is TGTGCCAGCAGTGGACAGGGGACCTACGAGCAGTACTTC.